Listed below are T cell receptor beta chains from one sample, sequenced in a study of blood T cells in healthy people across ages. From the 5' RACE reads, TCRdb called clonotypes with MiXCR, one entry per CDR3 protein. The table has about 580,000 distinct CDR3 sequences, 45% to 55% seen once. The source material was blood. These receptors originate from a man at least 80 years old in good health. Each CDR3 is given with its conserved first and last residue. D genes are given only for firm matches. Size is omitted from some rows. Given values are once, few, many or a class for expanded clones.

-	TRBV3-1	TRBD2	TRBJ2-5	CASSQGLAGGETQYF	TGTGCCAGCAGCCAAGGACTAGCGGGCGGCGAGACCCAGTACTTC
few	TRBV20-1	TRBD1	TRBJ1-5	CSAIFGQGNQPQHF	TGCAGTGCTATTTTCGGACAGGGAAATCAGCCCCAGCATTTT
-	TRBV7-2	TRBD2	TRBJ2-5	CASSLASGRASETQYF	TGTGCCAGCAGCTTAGCTAGCGGGAGGGCCTCCGAGACCCAGTACTTC
few	TRBV2	-	TRBJ2-6	CASSSLGATSVGANVLTF	TGTGCCAGCAGTAGTCTGGGCGCAACCTCTGTTGGGGCCAACGTCCTGACTTTC
-	TRBV20-1	-	TRBJ1-4	CSAPDRRYNEKLFF	TGCAGTGCCCCAGACCGGAGGTATAATGAAAAACTGTTTTTT
-	TRBV10-3	TRBD1	TRBJ2-5	CAISESGTAAWGQYF	TGTGCCATCAGTGAGTCGGGGACAGCGGCGTGGGGGCAGTACTTC
once	TRBV7-2	TRBD1	TRBJ2-7	CASSSQGARTYEQYF	TGTGCCAGCAGCTCTCAGGGGGCCCGGACCTACGAGCAGTACTTC
few	TRBV24-1	TRBD2	TRBJ2-1	CATSDFDLAGLGVQFF	TGTGCCACCAGTGATTTCGATCTAGCGGGATTAGGGGTGCAGTTCTTC
-	TRBV7-9	TRBD2	TRBJ2-1	CASSLAGTSGRGGNEQFF	TGTGCCAGCAGCTTAGCGGGGACTAGCGGGAGAGGTGGTAATGAGCAGTTCTTC
-	TRBV2	-	TRBJ1-5	CASKDKDSNQPQHF	TGTGCCAGCAAGGACAAAGATAGCAATCAGCCCCAGCATTTT
once	TRBV12-3/TRBV12-4	-	TRBJ1-1	CASSSQTTKNEAFF	TGTGCCAGCAGTTCACAAACGACAAAAAATGAAGCTTTCTTT
-	TRBV25-1	TRBD1	TRBJ2-7	CASSEFGKGAYNEQYF	TGTGCCAGCAGTGAATTTGGGAAGGGGGCCTACAATGAGCAGTACTTC
many	TRBV6-6	TRBD1	TRBJ2-7	CASRLNRGYNDEQYF	TGTGCCAGCAGGTTAAACAGGGGATATAACGACGAGCAGTACTTC
-	TRBV7-2	-	TRBJ1-1	CASSLRQGQQTEAFF	TGTGCCAGCAGCTTACGGCAGGGCCAACAAACTGAAGCTTTCTTT